The present TCR beta chain was sequenced within a study of cytomegalovirus exposure and HLA in healthy donors (dated by TCRdb to 2017 to 2019). Turning to the overall study: According to an earlier analysis of 587 of the donors, about 190 million T cells yielded over 100 million unique TCR beta sequences and 276 Gb of sequence data. An early release that covered several hundred HLA-typed donors contained around 300 gigabases of sequencing data and tens of millions of unique TCR sequences. Of the approximately 370 genotyped donors, less than 85% were placed in the genetic ancestry cluster associated with self-reported Caucasian donors. The study was designed to test whether signatures of past pathogen exposure could be identified by cataloging public T cell receptors. The study profiled the T cell repertoires of around 700 subjects by immunosequencing and related them to cytomegalovirus serostatus. In addition to the first cohort of several hundred subjects, a separate validation cohort of 100 to 150 different subjects was used. To predict cytomegalovirus infection status, the study combined high-throughput TCR immunosequencing, statistical association of individual TCRs with disease status, and machine learning. To study patterns of TCR occurrence, a later analysis re-analyzed previously published TCR beta repertoires from several hundred donors and added high-resolution HLA genotyping. Rather than drawing on any new phenotypic data, the later analysis identified candidate immune exposures from TCR beta sequences and the way those sequences occurred across donors. In an earlier analysis of about 590 of the donors, high-throughput TCR beta sequencing was used to judge whether each TCR beta V gene segment behaved as functional or pseudogenic. Donor age, sex, ethnicity and CMV serostatus were collected together with the repertoire data. A later genetic analysis took genome-wide SNP genotypes for 398 of the 666 donors and used that subset as a discovery cohort. Every discovery cohort repertoire had been produced on one sequencing platform. Class I and class II HLA loci were covered by the typing at four-digit resolution. The number of donors typed differed by locus, with 629-630 for A, B, C, DRB1 and DQB1, around 520 for DQA1, approximately 580 for DPA1, and over 400 for DPB1. Roughly 5 DR-DQ haplotypes were handled as single units for association and clustering because linkage in the cohort was strong. Among a few hundred genotyped donors of the cohort, an average of approximately 250,000 unique TCR beta nucleotide sequences were sequenced per donor, about a sixth of them non-productive.

Overall results and qualifications from the work: Broadly in line with IMGT annotations, most TCR beta V segments showed up in productive rearrangements about 87% or about 30% of the time in an earlier analysis of about 500 of the donors. In a later analysis, HLA-associated TCR beta chains were found to be more clonally expanded and to have lower generation probabilities than equally common non-associated chains. For the cohort, immune exposure information was limited to CMV serostatus. Three of the identified cytomegalovirus-associated TCR beta chains were confirmed in vitro to be specific for cytomegalovirus antigens. Specific HLA alleles were associated with 18,000 or so TCR beta sequences at a false discovery rate of 0.05 in a later analysis. A later analysis found that most CMV-associated TCR beta chains appeared HLA-restricted, with HLA associations seemingly driven largely by CMV exposure. The presence/absence analyses assumed that sequencing depth was roughly uniform across donors, and that assumption may not be true. Linkage disequilibrium might explain the correlated functional status among segregating V segments, but an unknown experimental factor could not be excluded. A total of around 150 TCR beta chains were listed by the study as associated with cytomegalovirus. When HLA alleles, especially DR and DQ, strongly co-occurred, TCR associations were difficult to assign to individual alleles. In a later analysis, the rate of TCR association differed among HLA loci, with DRB1 alleles having the most associated TCRs and HLA-C alleles having the fewest. According to a later analysis, parvovirus B19, influenza, CMV and Epstein-Barr virus appeared linked to several top co-occurrence clusters. A cluster of highly shared sequence variants was judged likely to be a technical artifact of the sequencing pipeline. The cohort was sequenced for TCR beta chains only, and without alpha or paired-chain data the features that could be detected were limited. A later genetic analysis reported fewer N-insertions in productive TCRs among donors in an Asian-associated ancestry cluster than the roughly 720-donor mean. A further reported finding was that TCR beta sequences accurately predicted the HLA-A and HLA-B alleles for most subjects in the first cohort. The authors suggested that the approach could potentially be extended to other disease states and immunological phenotypes. The earlier analysis of 450 to 700 of the donors excluded approximately 17 rarely observed V segments, including chromosome 9 orphons, because counts were too low. Because HLA typing was missing for some donors at each locus, association tests included only the typed subset. Cytomegalovirus status was reported to be diagnosed by the classifier with high specificity and sensitivity in both the original and validation cohorts. The 87-base-pair reads could not distinguish some IMGT-functional V segments, including TRBV6-2 and TRBV6-3, so those segments were excluded. In a later genetic analysis, a missense DCLRE1C variant was associated with V-gene and J-gene trimming of TCR beta chains, and the association was replicated in an independent cohort. Most TCR sequences were observed very rarely across donors, whereas some public TCRs were present in many individuals.

As concerns this clone: Its antigen is still unknown. The record has no base qualities; no much larger clone is one base away.

After removal of 5 bases from V and 6 bases from J, the junction retains 13 bases not matched to a gene. Via the germline V gene, CDR1 is MGHDK and CDR2 SYGVNS. The CDR3 measures 17 amino acids from cysteine to phenylalanine. The sequence is cut down to CDR3 DNA, 51 bases in frame from base 1. The cohort comprised some 700 healthy bone marrow donors. All cohort members were sampled while nominally healthy, although unrecorded immune exposures were likely present. The donor was CMV seronegative and was included in the group of approximately 350 seronegative cohort members. A peripheral blood sample was provided by each donor, and peripheral blood mononuclear cells were used for TCR beta sequencing. The Qiagen DNeasy Blood Extraction Kit was used to extract genomic DNA from the blood cell samples. The library came from the immunoSEQ multiplex PCR assay. For the multiplex PCR, a mixture combining 60 forward primers for TCR Vbeta segments and 13 reverse primers for TCR Jbeta segments was used. Amplification of the CDR3 region of rearranged TCR beta genes was performed with a multiplex PCR assay on genomic DNA. On the Illumina HiSeq System, the amplified TCR beta libraries were sequenced as 87-base-pair reads. From the authors' description of their analysis: Across the 500 to 850 repertoires, a later analysis counted some 80 million unique TCR beta chains, approximately 10 million of which were shared by at least two donors. Raw reads were error-corrected and collapsed into unique sequences by a nearest-neighbor algorithm in which closely related sequences were merged to remove PCR and sequencing errors. CDR3 sequences were aligned to IMGT reference sequences to assign V, D and J gene segments. For a sequence to be retained, a match of at least six nucleotides to both a V gene segment and a J gene segment was required. Rearrangements were called productive when the CDR3 lacked stop codons and stayed in frame with V and J; all others were non-productive. CDR3 was defined according to IMGT convention as the region running from the second conserved V-encoded cysteine to the conserved J-encoded phenylalanine. The earlier analysis of 450 to 750 of the donors excluded any sequence lacking an unambiguous match to a single V gene segment. In an earlier analysis of approximately 550 of the donors, V segments were called functional above 56.7% productive rearrangements and were called segregating when the between-donor standard deviation exceeded 5%. A statistical classification framework was built to diagnose cytomegalovirus status from the catalog of TCR beta chain sequences. In a later analysis, TCR nucleotide sequences were compared against IMGT/GENE-DB human TR gene sequences so that V and J genes could be assigned. A later analysis assigned CDR3 sequences and most-parsimonious VDJ recombination scenarios with the TCRdist pipeline. A later analysis defined each TCR beta chain by its CDR3 amino acid sequence plus V-gene family, and excluded reads lacking a unique V-gene family. In a later analysis, 450 to 600 highly shared, low-generation-probability nucleotide sequences were removed to address suspected cross-contamination and a sequencing artifact. In a later analysis, a clonal expansion index was calculated for each public chain from normalized within-repertoire ranks of inferred template counts. In a later analysis, generation probabilities were computed with a VDJ recombination model fitted to out-of-frame rearrangements, and the resulting probabilities were checked against IGoR. In a later analysis, hypergeometric tests were used to score TCR-TCR, TCR-HLA and TCR-CMV co-occurrence, with a repertoire-size bias correction applied to TCR pairs. In a later analysis, false discovery rates were estimated by permuting HLA or CMV assignments 20 times. In a later analysis, co-occurring TCRs were grouped using DBSCAN, and TCRdist sequence similarity was added for clustering within HLA-allele-positive subsets. Repertoires with fewer than 30,000 or more than 120,000 public chains were left out of co-occurrence clustering, as were five repertoires with anomalous nucleotide sharing. The source is immuneACCESS, and TCRdb retained only in-frame sequences with V and J called. Part of the clones is not carried over; for the studies checked, unresolved V genes explain less than half of this, and the remainder is unexplained. The V and J calls and clone size were taken over from that table, and D and trimming were inferred from the DNA. The sample records around 99,000 clones, roughly 76% of which are singletons. The leading ten clones occupy approximately 2.4% of the sample.

The chain links TRBV25-1 with TRBJ1-4, with TRBD1 identical over 9 junction bases. This TCR was recovered from a man between 18 and 29 years old in good health and CMV-seronegative. The sample taken for sequencing was PBMCs. The DNA sequence reads TGTGCCAGCAGTCAGGACAGGGGCCCCCTTACCGATGAAAAACTGTTTTTT. This gives the protein CASSQDRGPLTDEKLFF.